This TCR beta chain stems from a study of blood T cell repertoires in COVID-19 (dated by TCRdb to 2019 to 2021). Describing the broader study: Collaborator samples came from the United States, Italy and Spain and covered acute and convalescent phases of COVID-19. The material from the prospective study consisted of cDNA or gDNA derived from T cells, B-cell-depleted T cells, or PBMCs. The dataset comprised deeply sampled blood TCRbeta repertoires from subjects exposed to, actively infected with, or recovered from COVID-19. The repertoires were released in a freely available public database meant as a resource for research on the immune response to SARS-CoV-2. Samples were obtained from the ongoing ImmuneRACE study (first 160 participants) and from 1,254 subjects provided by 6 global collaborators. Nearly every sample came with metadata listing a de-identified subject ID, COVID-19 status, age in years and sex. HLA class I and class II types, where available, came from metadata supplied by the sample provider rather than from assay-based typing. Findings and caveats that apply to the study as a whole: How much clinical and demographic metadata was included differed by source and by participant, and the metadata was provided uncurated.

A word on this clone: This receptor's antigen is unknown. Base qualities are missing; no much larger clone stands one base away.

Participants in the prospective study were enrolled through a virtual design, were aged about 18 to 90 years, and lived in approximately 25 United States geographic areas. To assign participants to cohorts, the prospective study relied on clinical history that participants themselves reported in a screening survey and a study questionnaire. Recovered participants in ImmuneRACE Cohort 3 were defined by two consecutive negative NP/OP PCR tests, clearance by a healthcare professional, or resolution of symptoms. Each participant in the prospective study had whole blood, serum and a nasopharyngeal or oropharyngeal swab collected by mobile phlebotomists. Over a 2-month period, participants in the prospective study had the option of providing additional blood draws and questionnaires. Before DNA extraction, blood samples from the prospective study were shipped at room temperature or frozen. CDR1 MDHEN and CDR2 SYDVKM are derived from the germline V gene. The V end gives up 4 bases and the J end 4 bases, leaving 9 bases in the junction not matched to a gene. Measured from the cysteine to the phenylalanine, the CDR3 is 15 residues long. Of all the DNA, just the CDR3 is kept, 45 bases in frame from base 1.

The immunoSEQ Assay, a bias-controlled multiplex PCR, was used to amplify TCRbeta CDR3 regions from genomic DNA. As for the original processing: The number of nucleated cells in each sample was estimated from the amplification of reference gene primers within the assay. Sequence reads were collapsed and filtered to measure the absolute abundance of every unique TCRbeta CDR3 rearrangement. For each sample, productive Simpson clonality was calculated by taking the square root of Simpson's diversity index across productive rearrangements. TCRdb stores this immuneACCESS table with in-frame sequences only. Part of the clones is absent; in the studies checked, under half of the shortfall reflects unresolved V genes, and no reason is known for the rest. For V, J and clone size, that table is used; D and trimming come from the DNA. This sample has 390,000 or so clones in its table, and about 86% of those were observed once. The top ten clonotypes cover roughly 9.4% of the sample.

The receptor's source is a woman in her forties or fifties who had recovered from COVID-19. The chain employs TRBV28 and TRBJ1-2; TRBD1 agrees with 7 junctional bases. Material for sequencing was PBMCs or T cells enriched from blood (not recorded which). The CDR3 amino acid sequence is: CASSSGNRGSYGYTF. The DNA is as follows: TGTGCCAGCAGTTCCGGTAACAGGGGCAGCTATGGCTACACCTTC.